This record looks at one T cell receptor beta chain sequence and its context. Its target is not known. Primed by a sample-barcoded 5' primer and a J-beta primer mix, a second PCR proceeded for about 6 to 11 cycles. MiXCR, applied by TCRdb to the 5' RACE reads, yields one record per CDR3 protein. This table has about 500,000 distinct CDR3 sequences, approximately 25% appearing once. The record originates from a study of blood T cells in healthy people across ages. Study-level findings and limits: Not knowing donor CMV status may have confounded expanded clonotype changes.

The CDR3 is 15 amino acids. The germline V gene encodes CDR1 MDHEN and CDR2 SYDVKM. The germline V and J ends were trimmed by 6 bases and 8 bases, with 19 bases remaining between them. Each of the donors had approximately 10 milliliters of peripheral blood drawn into EDTA-treated Vacutainer tubes. These data were also filed under a second study, of T cells of mothers and their children. That work states: For unrelated pairs as for related ones, thymic selection shapes TCR recombination output similarly. Slightly higher, non-significant overlap characterized related mother-child pairs relative to unrelated pairs.

This TCR was sampled from a boy aged 10-17 years in good health. Sequencing used blood. This sequence joins TRBV28 and TRBJ1-4, with D tentatively TRBD1 (5 bases). CDR3 sequence: CASSLKVGTLEKLFF. As DNA, the CDR3 is TGTGCCAGCAGCCTTAAGGTGGGGACTTTGGAAAAACTGTTTTTT.